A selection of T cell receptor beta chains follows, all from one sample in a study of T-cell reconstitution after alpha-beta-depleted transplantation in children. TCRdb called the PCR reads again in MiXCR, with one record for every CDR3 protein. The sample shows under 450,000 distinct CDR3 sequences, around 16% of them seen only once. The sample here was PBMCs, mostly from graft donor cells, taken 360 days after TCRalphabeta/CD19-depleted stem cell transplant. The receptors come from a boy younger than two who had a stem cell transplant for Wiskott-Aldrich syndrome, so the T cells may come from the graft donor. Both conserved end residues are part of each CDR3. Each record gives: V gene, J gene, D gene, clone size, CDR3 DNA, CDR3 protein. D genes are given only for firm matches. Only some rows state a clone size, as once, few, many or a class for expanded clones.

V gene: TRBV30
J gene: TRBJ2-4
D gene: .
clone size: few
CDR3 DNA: TGTGCCTGGAGTTCCCACCGGGCCTTTTTAGCCAAAAACATTCAGTACTTC
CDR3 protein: CAWSSHRAFLAKNIQYF

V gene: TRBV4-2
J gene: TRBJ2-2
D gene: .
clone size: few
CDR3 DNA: TGTGCCAGCAGCTTCTTGGGCAGGGAGCTGTTTTTT
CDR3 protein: CASSFLGRELFF

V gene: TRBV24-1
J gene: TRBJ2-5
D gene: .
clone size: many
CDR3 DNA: TGTGCCGCGGGTGGAGCGGGCCAAGAGACCCAGTACTTC
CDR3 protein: CAAGGAGQETQYF

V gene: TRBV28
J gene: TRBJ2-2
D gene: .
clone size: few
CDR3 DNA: TGTGCCAGCAGTTGGTCGACCGGGGAGCTGTTTTTT
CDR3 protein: CASSWSTGELFF

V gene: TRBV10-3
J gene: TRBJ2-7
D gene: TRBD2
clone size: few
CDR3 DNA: TGTGCCGCTGGGACTAGCGGGAGCGGCTACGAGCAGTACTTC
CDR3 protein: CAAGTSGSGYEQYF

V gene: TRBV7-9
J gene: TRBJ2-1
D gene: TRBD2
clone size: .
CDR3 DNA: TGTGCCAGCATTCGACTAGCGGGAGCTTATGAGCAGTTCTTC
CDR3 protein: CASIRLAGAYEQFF

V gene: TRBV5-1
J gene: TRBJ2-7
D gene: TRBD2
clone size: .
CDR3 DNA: TGCGCCAGCAGCTTGGTAGCGGGAGAGCAGTACTTC
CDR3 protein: CASSLVAGEQYF

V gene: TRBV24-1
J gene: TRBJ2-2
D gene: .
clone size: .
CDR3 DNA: TGTGCCACCAGTGACCCAGCCGCTAGAAACACCGGGGAGCTGTTTTTT
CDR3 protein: CATSDPAARNTGELFF

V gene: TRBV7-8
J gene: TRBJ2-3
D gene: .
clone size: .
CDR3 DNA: TGTGCCAGCAGCTCGGGGGCGCTCCTTGGCACAGATACGCAGTATTTT
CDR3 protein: CASSSGALLGTDTQYF

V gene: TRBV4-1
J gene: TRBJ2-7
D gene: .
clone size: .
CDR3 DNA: TGCGCCAGCAGCCAAGATTTGCCGGGAACCTACGAGCAGTACTTC
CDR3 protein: CASSQDLPGTYEQYF

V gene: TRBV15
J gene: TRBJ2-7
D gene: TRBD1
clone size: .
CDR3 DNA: TGTGCCACCAGCAGGCTGGACAGGGAAGCTTACGAGCAGTACTTC
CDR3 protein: CATSRLDREAYEQYF

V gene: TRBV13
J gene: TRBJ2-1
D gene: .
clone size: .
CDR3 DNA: TGTGCCAGCAGCTTAAGCCCTGGGAATGAGCAGTTCTTC
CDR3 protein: CASSLSPGNEQFF

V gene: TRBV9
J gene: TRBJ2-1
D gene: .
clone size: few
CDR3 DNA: TGTGCCAGCAGCGCCAACTACCGGCCCTACAATGAGCAGTTCTTC
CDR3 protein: CASSANYRPYNEQFF

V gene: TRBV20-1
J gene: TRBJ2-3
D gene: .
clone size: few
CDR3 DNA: TGCAGTGCTAGAGATTGGGGATGGGGCACAGATACGCAGTATTTT
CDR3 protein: CSARDWGWGTDTQYF

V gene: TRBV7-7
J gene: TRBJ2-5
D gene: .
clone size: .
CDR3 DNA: TGTGCCAGCAGCTTAATCGGGGCCCAAGAGACCCAGTACTTC
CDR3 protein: CASSLIGAQETQYF

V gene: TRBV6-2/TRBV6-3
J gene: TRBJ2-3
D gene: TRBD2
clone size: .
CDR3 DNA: TGTGCCAGCAGCCTTGGACTAGCGGGGGGGAAGACTCTGGCAGATACGCAGTATTTT
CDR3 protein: CASSLGLAGGKTLADTQYF

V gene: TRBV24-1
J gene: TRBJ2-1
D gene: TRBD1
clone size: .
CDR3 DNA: TGTGCCACCAGTAAGACAGGGTTCCCTTACAATGAGCAGTTCTTC
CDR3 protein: CATSKTGFPYNEQFF

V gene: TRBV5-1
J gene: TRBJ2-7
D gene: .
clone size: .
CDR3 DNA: TGCGCCAGCAGCCAAGACCCGGGGTCCTACGAGCAGTACTTC
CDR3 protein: CASSQDPGSYEQYF

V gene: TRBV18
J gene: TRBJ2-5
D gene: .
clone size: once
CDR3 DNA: TGTGCCAGCTCACCCCCACTACGGCCCGGAGAGACCCAGTACTTC
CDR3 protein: CASSPPLRPGETQYF

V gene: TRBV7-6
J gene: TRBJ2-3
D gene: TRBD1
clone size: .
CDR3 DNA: TGTGCCAGCAGCTTGACAGGGGGCACGAATACGCAGTATTTT
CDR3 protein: CASSLTGGTNTQYF

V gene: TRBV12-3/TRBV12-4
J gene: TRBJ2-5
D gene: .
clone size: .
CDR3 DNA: TGTGCCAGCAGAGGAGGGGTCACGCGGGAGACCCAGTACTTC
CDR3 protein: CASRGGVTRETQYF

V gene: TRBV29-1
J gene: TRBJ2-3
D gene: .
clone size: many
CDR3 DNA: TGCAGCGTTAATCCGGGGCTCACAGATACGCAGTATTTT
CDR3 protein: CSVNPGLTDTQYF

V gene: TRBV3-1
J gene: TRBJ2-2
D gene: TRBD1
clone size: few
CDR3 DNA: TGTGCCAGCAGCCAAGGGACAGGGCACACCGGGGAGCTGTTTTTT
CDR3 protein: CASSQGTGHTGELFF

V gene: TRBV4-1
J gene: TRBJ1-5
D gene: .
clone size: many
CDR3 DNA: TGCGCCAGCAGCCAAGATATAGGATGGGATCAGCCCCAGCATTTT
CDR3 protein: CASSQDIGWDQPQHF

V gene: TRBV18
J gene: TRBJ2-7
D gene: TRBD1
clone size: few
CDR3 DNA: TGTGCCAGCTCACGGGACAGGACCGAGGGGGAGCAGTACTTC
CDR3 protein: CASSRDRTEGEQYF

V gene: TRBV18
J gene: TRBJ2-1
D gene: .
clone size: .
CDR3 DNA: TGTGCCAGCTCACCACTGTATGAGCAGTTCTTC
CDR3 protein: CASSPLYEQFF

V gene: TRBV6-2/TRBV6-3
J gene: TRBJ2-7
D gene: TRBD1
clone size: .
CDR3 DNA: TGTGCCAGCAGGAAAAGACAGGGGGCACGGTACGAGCAGTACTTC
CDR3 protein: CASRKRQGARYEQYF

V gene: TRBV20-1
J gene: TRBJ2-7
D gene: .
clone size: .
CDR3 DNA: TGCAGTGCTAGAGACCAGTTACCCTACGAGCAGTACTTC
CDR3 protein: CSARDQLPYEQYF

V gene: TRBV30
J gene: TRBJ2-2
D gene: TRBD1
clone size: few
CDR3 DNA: TGTGCTCAAACCCCCCCGACAGGGACCGGGGAGCTGTTTTTT
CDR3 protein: CAQTPPTGTGELFF

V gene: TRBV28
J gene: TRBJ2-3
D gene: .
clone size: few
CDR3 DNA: TGTGCCAGCAGTTTAATGCAGGGAGGCACAGATACGCAGTATTTT
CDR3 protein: CASSLMQGGTDTQYF

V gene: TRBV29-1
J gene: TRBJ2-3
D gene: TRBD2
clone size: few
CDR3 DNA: TGCAGCGTTCCAGCGGGAGGGCAGGGAGATACGCAGTATTTT
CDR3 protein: CSVPAGGQGDTQYF

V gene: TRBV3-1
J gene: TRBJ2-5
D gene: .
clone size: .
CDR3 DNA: TGTGCCAGCAGCCAAGAGTTGGGGTGGGGAAGGCCCCAAGAGACCCAGTACTTC
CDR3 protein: CASSQELGWGRPQETQYF

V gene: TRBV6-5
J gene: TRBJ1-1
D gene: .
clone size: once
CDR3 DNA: TGTGCCAGCAGTTACTGGGGAAACACTGAAGCTTTCTTT
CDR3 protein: CASSYWGNTEAFF

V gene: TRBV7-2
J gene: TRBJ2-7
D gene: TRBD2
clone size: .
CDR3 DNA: TGTGCCAGCAGCTTCCTGACTAGCGGGAAGAACGAGCAGTACTTC
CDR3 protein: CASSFLTSGKNEQYF

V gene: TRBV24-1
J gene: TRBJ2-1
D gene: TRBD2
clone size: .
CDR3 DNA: TGTGCCACCTCTAGCGGGAGCTCGAATGAGCAGTTCTTC
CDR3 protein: CATSSGSSNEQFF

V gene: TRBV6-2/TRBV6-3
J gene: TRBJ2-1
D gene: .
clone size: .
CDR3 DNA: TGTGCCAGCAAGTTACTGGGAAATCACAATGAGCAGTTCTTC
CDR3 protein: CASKLLGNHNEQFF

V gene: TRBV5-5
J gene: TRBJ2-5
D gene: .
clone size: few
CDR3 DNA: TGTGCCAGCAGCTTACAACAGGGCGGAGAGACCCAGTACTTC
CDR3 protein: CASSLQQGGETQYF

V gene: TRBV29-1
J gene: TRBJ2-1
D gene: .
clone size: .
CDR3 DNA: TGCAGCGTTAGACTAGTCGATGAGCAGTTCTTC
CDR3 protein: CSVRLVDEQFF

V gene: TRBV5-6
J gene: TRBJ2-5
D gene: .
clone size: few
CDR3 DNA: TGTGCCAGCAGCTTCCCGAGCGGGGAGACCCAGTACTTC
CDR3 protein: CASSFPSGETQYF

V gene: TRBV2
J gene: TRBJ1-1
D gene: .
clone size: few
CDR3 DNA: TGTGCCATGGGTGGCGGGAACACTGAAGCTTTCTTT
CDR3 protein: CAMGGGNTEAFF